The sequence of this TCR beta chain was determined in a study of blood T cell repertoires in COVID-19. Study as a whole: Italy, Spain and the United States were the sources of the convalescent and acute COVID-19 samples. PBMCs, B-cell-depleted T cells, or T cells were the source of the cDNA or gDNA that made up the material.

Original methodology: Reference gene primer amplification yielded estimated nucleated cell counts. Libraries were prepared by immunoSEQ multiplex PCR; TCRdb keeps only in-frame clonotypes and omits some of them. Clone size and the V and J calls come from that table; the DNA yielded D and trimming. Among around 160,000 clones listed, roughly 80% were seen once. This CDR3 has 14 residues. CDR1 is LGHDT and CDR2 is YNNKEL in the germline V gene (reference sequence). Trimming took 6 bases from V and 5 from J; bases not matched to a gene: 7. The chain uses TRBV3-1 (or the pseudogene TRBV3-2) and TRBJ2-5, with 9 positions matching TRBD1. Sequencing was done on a sample of peripheral blood. The sequence was collected from a human donor in a cohort sampled during active COVID-19. CDR3 amino acids: CASRNRGRGETQYF. For the CDR3, the DNA is TGTGCCAGCAGGAACAGGGGGCGCGGGGAGACCCAGTACTTC.